A selection of T cell receptor beta chains follows, all from one sample in a study of T-cell reconstitution after alpha-beta-depleted transplantation in children. TCRdb called the PCR reads again in MiXCR, with one record for every CDR3 protein. The table shows some 150,000 distinct CDR3 sequences, with about 9% occurring only once. The source was PBMCs, mostly from graft donor cells, collected 180 days after TCRalphabeta/CD19-depleted stem cell transplant. Receptors originate from a female patient aged 2-10 years who had a stem cell transplant for congenital amegakaryocytic thrombocytopenia, so the T cells may come from the graft donor. The CDR3 runs from the conserved cysteine through the conserved F or W. D genes are given only for firm matches. Where a row states a size, it is once, few, many or the class of an expanded clone; other rows omit it.

v_call	d_call	j_call	clone_size	cdr3_aa	cdr3_nt
TRBV4-2	-	TRBJ2-7	few	CARGPGTPSYEQYF	TGTGCCAGGGGCCCCGGGACACCCTCCTACGAGCAGTACTTC
TRBV20-1	TRBD2	TRBJ2-3	-	CSASWGGAASTDTQYF	TGCAGTGCTAGCTGGGGGGGAGCGGCTAGCACAGATACGCAGTATTTT
TRBV5-1	-	TRBJ2-7	many	CASSLAETYEQYF	TGCGCCAGCAGCTTAGCGGAGACCTACGAGCAGTACTTC
TRBV6-5	-	TRBJ1-1	many	CASSSPRMARGTEAFF	TGTGCCAGCAGTTCCCCTCGAATGGCTCGGGGCACTGAAGCTTTCTTT
TRBV3-1	-	TRBJ2-5	many	CASSTLRRGQETQYF	TGTGCCAGCAGCACACTTCGGAGGGGCCAAGAGACCCAGTACTTC
TRBV2	-	TRBJ2-7	many	CASTHDMRVAYEQYF	TGTGCCAGCACCCACGACATGCGAGTTGCCTACGAGCAGTACTTC
TRBV20-1	-	TRBJ1-1	many	CSARDAGIATEAFF	TGCAGTGCTAGAGATGCAGGGATTGCCACTGAAGCTTTCTTT
TRBV5-5	TRBD1	TRBJ2-7	many	CASSLGQGAYEQYF	TGTGCCAGCAGCTTGGGACAGGGGGCCTACGAGCAGTACTTC
TRBV7-2	-	TRBJ1-6	many	CASSRTEDSPLHF	TGTGCCAGCAGCAGGACAGAAGACTCACCCCTCCACTTT
TRBV6-6	-	TRBJ2-2	many	CASTVFPGNELFF	TGTGCCAGCACCGTTTTTCCTGGCAACGAGCTGTTTTTT
TRBV15	-	TRBJ1-4	many	CATSRDKRGAPTTNEKLFF	TGTGCCACCAGCAGAGATAAACGGGGGGCTCCAACAACTAATGAAAAACTGTTTTTT